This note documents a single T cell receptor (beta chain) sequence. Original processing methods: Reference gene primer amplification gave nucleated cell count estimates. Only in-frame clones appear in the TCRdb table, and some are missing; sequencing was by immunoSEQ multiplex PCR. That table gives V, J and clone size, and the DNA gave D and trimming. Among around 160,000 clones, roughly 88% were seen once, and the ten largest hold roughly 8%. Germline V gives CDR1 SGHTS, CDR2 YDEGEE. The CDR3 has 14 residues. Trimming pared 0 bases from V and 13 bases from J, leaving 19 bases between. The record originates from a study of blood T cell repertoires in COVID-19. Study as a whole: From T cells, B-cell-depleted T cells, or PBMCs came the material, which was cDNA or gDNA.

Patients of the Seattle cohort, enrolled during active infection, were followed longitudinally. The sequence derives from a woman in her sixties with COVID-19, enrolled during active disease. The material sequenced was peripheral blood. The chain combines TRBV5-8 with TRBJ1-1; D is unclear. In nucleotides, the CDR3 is TGTGCCAGCAGCTTGGCCCGCAAACAGACGGTACTTTTCTTT. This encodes CASSLARKQTVLFF.